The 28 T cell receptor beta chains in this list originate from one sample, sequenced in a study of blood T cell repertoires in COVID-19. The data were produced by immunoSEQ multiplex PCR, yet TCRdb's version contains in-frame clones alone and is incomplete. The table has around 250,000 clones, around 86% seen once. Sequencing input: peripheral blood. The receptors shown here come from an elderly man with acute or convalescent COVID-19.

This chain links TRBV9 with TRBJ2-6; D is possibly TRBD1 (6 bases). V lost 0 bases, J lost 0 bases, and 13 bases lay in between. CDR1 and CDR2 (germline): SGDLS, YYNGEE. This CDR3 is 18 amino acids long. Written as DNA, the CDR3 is TGTGCCAGCAGCGTAGGAGGACAGTTATTCTCTGGGGCCAACGTCCTGACTTTC. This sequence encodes CASSVGGQLFSGANVLTF.

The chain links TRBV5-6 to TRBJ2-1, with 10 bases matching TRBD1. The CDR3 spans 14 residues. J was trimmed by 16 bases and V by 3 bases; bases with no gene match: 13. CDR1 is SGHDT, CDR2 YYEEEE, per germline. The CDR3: CASSSRQGAWDVFF. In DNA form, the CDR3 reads TGTGCCAGCAGCTCCCGACAGGGGGCCTGGGATGTATTCTTC. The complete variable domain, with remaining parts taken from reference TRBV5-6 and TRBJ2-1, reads DAGVTQSPTHLIKTRGQQVTLRCSPKSGHDTVSWYQQALGQGPQFIFQYYEEEERQRGNFPDRFSGHQFPNYSSELNVNALLLGDSALYLCASSSRQGAWDVFFGPGTRLTVL.

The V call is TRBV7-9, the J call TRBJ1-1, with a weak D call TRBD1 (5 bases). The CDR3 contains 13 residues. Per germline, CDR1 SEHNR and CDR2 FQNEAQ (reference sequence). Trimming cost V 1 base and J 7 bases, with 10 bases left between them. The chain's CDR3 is CASSLGQGGEAFF. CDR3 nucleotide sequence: TGTGCCAGCAGCTTAGGTCAGGGTGGTGAAGCTTTCTTT.

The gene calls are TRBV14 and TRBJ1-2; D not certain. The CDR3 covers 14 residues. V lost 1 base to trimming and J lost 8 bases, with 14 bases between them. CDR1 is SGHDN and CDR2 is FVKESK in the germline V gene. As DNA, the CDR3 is TGTGCCAGCAGCCAAGCCCCTCTATCGACAGGCTACACCTTC. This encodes CASSQAPLSTGYTF. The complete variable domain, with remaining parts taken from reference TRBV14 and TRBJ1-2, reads EAGVTQFPSHSVIEKGQTVTLRCDPISGHDNLYWYRRVMGKEIKFLLHFVKESKQDESGMPNNRFLAERTGGTYSTLKVQPAELEDSGVYFCASSQAPLSTGYTFGSGTRLTVV.

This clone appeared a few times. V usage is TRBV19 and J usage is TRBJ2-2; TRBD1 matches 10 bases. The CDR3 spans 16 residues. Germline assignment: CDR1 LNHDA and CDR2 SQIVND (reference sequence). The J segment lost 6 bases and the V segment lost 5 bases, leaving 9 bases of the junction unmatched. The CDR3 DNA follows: TGTGCCAGTAGTCTCTCCGGGACAGGGGTGGCCGGGGAGCTGTTTTTT. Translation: CASSLSGTGVAGELFF.

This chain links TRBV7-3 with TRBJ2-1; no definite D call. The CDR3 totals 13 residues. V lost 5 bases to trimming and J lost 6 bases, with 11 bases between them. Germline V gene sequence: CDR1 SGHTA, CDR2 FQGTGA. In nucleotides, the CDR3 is TGTGCCAGCAGCCCCGAGGCCACCAATGAGCAGTTCTTC. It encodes CASSPEATNEQFF.

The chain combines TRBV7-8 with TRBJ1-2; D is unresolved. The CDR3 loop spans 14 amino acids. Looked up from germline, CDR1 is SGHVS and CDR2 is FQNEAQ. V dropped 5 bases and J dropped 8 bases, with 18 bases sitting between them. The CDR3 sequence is CASSNQRGSRGYTF. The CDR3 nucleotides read TGTGCCAGCAGCAACCAACGAGGCTCTAGGGGCTACACCTTC.

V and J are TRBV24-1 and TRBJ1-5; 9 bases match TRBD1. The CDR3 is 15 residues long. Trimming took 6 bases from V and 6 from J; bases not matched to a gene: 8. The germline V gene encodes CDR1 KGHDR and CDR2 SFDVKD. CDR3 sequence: CATSPGTGRVQPQHF. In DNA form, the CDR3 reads TGTGCCACCAGTCCCGGGACAGGGAGGGTTCAGCCCCAGCATTTT.

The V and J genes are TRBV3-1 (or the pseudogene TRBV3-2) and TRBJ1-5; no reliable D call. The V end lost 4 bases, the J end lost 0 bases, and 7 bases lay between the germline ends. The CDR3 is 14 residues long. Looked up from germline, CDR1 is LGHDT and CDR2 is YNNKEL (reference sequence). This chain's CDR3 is CASSLGISNQPQHF. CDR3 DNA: TGTGCCAGCAGCCTCGGGATTAGCAATCAGCCCCAGCATTTT.

The CDR3 region is CASSLTTGGTYNSPLHF. CDR3 DNA: TGTGCCAGCAGCCTCACGACAGGGGGAACCTATAATTCACCCCTCCACTTT. The genes are TRBV3-1 (or the pseudogene TRBV3-2) and TRBJ1-6, with 9 bases lining up with TRBD1. This CDR3 comprises 17 residues. Germline CDR1 is LGHDT and CDR2 is YNNKEL (reference sequence). V lost 4 bases, J lost 2 bases, and 6 bases stayed unmatched.

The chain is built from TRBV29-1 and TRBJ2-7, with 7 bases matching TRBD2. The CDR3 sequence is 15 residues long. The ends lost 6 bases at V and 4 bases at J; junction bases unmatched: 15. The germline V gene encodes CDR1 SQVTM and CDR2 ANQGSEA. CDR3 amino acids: CSVLDSASGGYEQYF. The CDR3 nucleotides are TGCAGCGTCCTTGATTCAGCTAGCGGAGGGTACGAGCAGTACTTC.

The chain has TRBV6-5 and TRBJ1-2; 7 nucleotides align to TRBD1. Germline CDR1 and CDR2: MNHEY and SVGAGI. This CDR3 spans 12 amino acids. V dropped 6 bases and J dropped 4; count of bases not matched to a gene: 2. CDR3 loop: CASRGTAYGYTF. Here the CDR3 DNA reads TGTGCCAGCAGGGGGACAGCCTATGGCTACACCTTC.

The CDR3 region has the DNA TGTGCCAGCAGCCCTTCCACTAGCGGGGGCCAAATCTCCTACGAGCAGTACTTC. It encodes CASSPSTSGGQISYEQYF. The chain links TRBV3-1 (or the pseudogene TRBV3-2) to TRBJ2-7, with 11 bases fitting TRBD2. The CDR3 is made up of 18 amino acids. V trimming: 4 bases; J trimming: 0 bases; junction bases outside the gene matches: 11. The germline V gene encodes CDR1 LGHDT and CDR2 YNNKEL (reference sequence).

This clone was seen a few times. Here the CDR3 DNA reads TGCGCCAGCAGCCAAGATAGGGGGCTCGGAGGAAAACTGTTTTTT. Encoded protein: CASSQDRGLGGKLFF. This chain joins TRBV4-3 and TRBJ1-4; 7 bases map to TRBD1. This CDR3 is 15 amino acids long. With 0 bases clipped from V and 10 bases from J, the junction kept 8 bases outside the gene matches. CDR1 is LGHNA and CDR2 is YSLEER in the germline V gene.

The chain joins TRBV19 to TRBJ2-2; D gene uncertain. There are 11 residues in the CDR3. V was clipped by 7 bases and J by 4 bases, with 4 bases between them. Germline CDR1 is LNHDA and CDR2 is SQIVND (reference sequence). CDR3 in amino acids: CASTSTGELFF. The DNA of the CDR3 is TGTGCCAGTACTAGCACCGGGGAGCTGTTTTTT.

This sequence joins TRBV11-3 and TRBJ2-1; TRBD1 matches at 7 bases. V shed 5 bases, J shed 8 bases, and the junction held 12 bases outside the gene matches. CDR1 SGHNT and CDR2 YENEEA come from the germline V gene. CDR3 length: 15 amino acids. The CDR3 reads CASSPGQFSADEQFF. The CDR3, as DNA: TGTGCCAGCAGCCCGGGACAGTTTTCTGCTGATGAGCAGTTCTTC. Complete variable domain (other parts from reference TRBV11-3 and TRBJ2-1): EAGVVQSPRYKIIEKKQPVAFWCNPISGHNTLYWYLQNLGQGPELLIRYENEEAVDDSQLPKDRFSAERLKGVDSTLKIQPAELGDSAVYLCASSPGQFSADEQFFGPGTRLTVL.

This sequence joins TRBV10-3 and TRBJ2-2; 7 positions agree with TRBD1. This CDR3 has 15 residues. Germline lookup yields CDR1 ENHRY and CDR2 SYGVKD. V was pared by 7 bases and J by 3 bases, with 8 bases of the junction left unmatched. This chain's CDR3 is CAINRQGLDTGELFF. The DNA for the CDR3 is TGTGCCATCAACCGACAGGGTCTGGACACCGGGGAGCTGTTTTTT.

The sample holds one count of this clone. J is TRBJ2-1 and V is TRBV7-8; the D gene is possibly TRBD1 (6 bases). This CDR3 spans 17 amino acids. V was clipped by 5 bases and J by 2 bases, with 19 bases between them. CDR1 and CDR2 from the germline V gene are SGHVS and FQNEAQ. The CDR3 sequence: CASSPRQARRTYNEQFF. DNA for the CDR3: TGTGCCAGCAGCCCCAGACAGGCGAGGCGAACCTACAATGAGCAGTTCTTC.

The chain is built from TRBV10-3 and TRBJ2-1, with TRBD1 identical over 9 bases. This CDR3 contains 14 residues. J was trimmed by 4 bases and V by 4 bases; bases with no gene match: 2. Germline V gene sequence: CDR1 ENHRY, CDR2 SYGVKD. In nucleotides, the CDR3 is TGTGCCATCAGTGGACAGGGGGGGTACAATGAGCAGTTCTTC. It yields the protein CAISGQGGYNEQFF.

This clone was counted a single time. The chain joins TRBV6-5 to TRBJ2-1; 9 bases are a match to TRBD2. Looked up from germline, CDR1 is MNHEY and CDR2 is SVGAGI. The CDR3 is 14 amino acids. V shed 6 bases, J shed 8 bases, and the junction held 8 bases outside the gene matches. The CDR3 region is CASRAAGGRDEQFF. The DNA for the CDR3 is TGTGCCAGCAGGGCAGCGGGAGGTCGGGATGAGCAGTTCTTC.

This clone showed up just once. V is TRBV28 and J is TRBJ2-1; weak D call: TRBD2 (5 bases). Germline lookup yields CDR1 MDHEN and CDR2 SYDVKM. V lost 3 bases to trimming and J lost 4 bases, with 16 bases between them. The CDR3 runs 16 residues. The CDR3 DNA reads TGTGCCAGCAGTTTCCCCGTAGCGTTGGGGTACAATGAGCAGTTCTTC. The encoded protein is CASSFPVALGYNEQFF.

As DNA, the CDR3 is TGTGCCAGCAGTTACCGGGAGTCGGGGAAGCAGTACTTC. Protein: CASSYRESGKQYF. The J gene is TRBJ2-7, the V gene TRBV6-2 or TRBV6-3, with D perhaps TRBD2 (6 bases). From germline, CDR1 is MNHEY and CDR2 SVGEGT. The CDR3 sequence is 13 residues long. The V and J ends lost 2 bases and 8 bases respectively, with 13 bases between them.

CDR3 region: CASSLGLTSSGNTIYF. As DNA, the CDR3 is TGTGCCAGCAGTTTGGGGCTTACTTCCTCTGGAAACACCATATATTTT. The rearrangement links TRBV28 to TRBJ1-3, with D possibly being TRBD1 (5 bases). Deletions cut 3 bases from V and 0 bases from J, with 12 bases between. Germline CDR1 is MDHEN and CDR2 is SYDVKM. The CDR3 has 16 residues.

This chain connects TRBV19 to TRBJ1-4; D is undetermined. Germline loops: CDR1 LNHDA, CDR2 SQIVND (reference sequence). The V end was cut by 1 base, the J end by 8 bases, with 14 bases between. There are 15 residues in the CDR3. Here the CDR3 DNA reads TGTGCCAGTAGTATAGGCAACAGCCCGGGGGAAAAACTGTTTTTT. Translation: CASSIGNSPGEKLFF. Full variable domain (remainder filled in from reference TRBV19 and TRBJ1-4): DGGITQSPKYLFRKEGQNVTLSCEQNLNHDAMYWYRQDPGQGLRLIYYSQIVNDFQKGDIAEGYSVSREKKESFPLTVTSAQKNPTAFYLCASSIGNSPGEKLFFGSGTQLSVL.

The CDR3 is CASSQSLGASNTEAFF. The CDR3 bases are TGTGCCAGCAGCCAATCTCTGGGGGCCAGCAACACTGAAGCTTTCTTT. The genes are TRBV14 and TRBJ1-1, with TRBD1 as a possible D gene (6 bases). Looked up from germline, CDR1 is SGHDN and CDR2 is FVKESK. The germline V and J ends were trimmed by 2 bases and 2 bases, with 15 bases remaining between them. The CDR3 contains 16 residues.

CDR3: CASSLTRSGGAYEQYF. The CDR3 bases are TGTGCCAGCAGCTTAACCCGATCGGGGGGGGCCTACGAGCAGTACTTC. This rearrangement joins TRBV11-2 to TRBJ2-7, with 8 nucleotides matching TRBD2. Looked up from germline, CDR1 is SGHAT and CDR2 is FQNNGV. Trimming cost V 2 bases and J 2 bases; bases outside gene matches: 8. The CDR3 extends over 16 amino acids.

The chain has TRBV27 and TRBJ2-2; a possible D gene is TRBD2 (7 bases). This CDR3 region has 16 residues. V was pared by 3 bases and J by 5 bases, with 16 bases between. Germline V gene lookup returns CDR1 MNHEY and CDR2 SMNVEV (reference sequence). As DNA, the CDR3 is TGTGCCAGCAGTTTCGCCTGGGGAGGGGGTACCGGGGAGCTGTTTTTT. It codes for CASSFAWGGGTGELFF.

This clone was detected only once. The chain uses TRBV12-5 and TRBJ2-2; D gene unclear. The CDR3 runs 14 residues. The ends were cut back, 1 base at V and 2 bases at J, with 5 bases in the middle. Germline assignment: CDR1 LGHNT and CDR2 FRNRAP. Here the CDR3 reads CASGLGRNTGELFF. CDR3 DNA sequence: TGTGCTAGTGGTTTGGGGAGAAACACCGGGGAGCTGTTTTTT. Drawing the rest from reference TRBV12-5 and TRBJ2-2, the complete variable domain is DARVTQTPRHKVTEMGQEVTMRCQPILGHNTVFWYRQTMMQGLELLAYFRNRAPLDDSGMPKDRFSAEMPDATLATLKIQPSEPRDSAVYFCASGLGRNTGELFFGEGSRLTVL.